A selection of T cell receptor beta chains follows, all from one sample in a study of T cells in Graves' hyperthyroidism and ophthalmopathy. TCRdb used MiXCR to reprocess the multiplex PCR reads, holding one entry per CDR3 protein. The data hold 500,000 to 600,000 distinct CDR3 sequences, with around 20% observed a single time. The specimen sequenced was blood. These receptors were taken from a man aged 35-49 years with Graves' ophthalmopathy. Each CDR3 is given with its conserved first and last residue. A D gene is named only where the DNA matches it firmly. Clone size, where shown, is once, few, many, or a class for clones that have expanded.

>TRBJ2-3|few|TRBD2|14|TRBV7-9
TGTGCCAGCAGCTCCTCCCGGGGGGGAGATACGCAGTATTTT
CASSSSRGGDTQYF
>TRBJ1-2|many|NA|15|TRBV15
TGTGCCACCAGCAGAGATTCGGCGAGGGCTCAAGGCTACACCTTC
CATSRDSARAQGYTF
>TRBJ2-7|few|NA|13|TRBV15
TGTGCCACCAGCAGGGCGAGGCCCTACGAGCAGTACTTC
CATSRARPYEQYF
>TRBJ2-2|NA|TRBD2|16|TRBV29-1
TGCAGCGTTGGATCTATAGCGGGAGGGTTTGCCGGGGAGCTGTTTTTT
CSVGSIAGGFAGELFF
>TRBJ1-3|NA|NA|15|TRBV5-1
TGCGCCAGCAACCGGATCGGTACTCCTGGAAACACCATATATTTT
CASNRIGTPGNTIYF
>TRBJ1-5|few|NA|14|TRBV12-3/TRBV12-4
TGTGCCAGCACTCCTCCTGGGAGCAATCAGCCCCAGCATTTT
CASTPPGSNQPQHF
>TRBJ2-5|NA|TRBD1|14|TRBV12-3/TRBV12-4
TGTGCCAGCAGTCCCAGGGACAGGGAAGAGACCCAGTACTTC
CASSPRDREETQYF
>TRBJ1-2|few|NA|13|TRBV20-1
TGCAGTGCTAGAGACGCAGGGATGAGGGGCTACACCTTC
CSARDAGMRGYTF
>TRBJ1-2|NA|TRBD1|17|TRBV6-2/TRBV6-3
TGTGCCAGCAGTTCCGGGACAGGAGGTACTACGGACTATGGCTACACCTTC
CASSSGTGGTTDYGYTF
>TRBJ2-1|NA|NA|13|TRBV18
TGTGCCAGCTCACCACCCCTTAACAATGAGCAGTTCTTC
CASSPPLNNEQFF
>TRBJ2-5|many|NA|13|TRBV3-1
TGTGCCAGCTCACCGGCTGGGCGAGAGACCCAGTACTTC
CASSPAGRETQYF
>TRBJ2-6|NA|TRBD1|17|TRBV28
TGTGCCAGCAGCCCCCAGGGGGCCCTCTCTGGGGCCAACGTCCTGACTTTC
CASSPQGALSGANVLTF